The TCR beta chain described here comes from a study of blood T cells in healthy people across ages. Whole-study results and caveats: The fall in TCR beta diversity per million T cells was roughly linear with age. From one million sequenced T cells, diversity estimates were lower bounds. Long-lived donors had more naive CD4+ cells and higher diversity than aged donors.

Primed by a sample-barcoded 5' primer and a J-beta primer mix, a second PCR proceeded for about 6 to 11 cycles. Every individual sample yielded 3 million or more paired-end reads (each containing CDR3). TCRdb reanalysed the 5' RACE reads using MiXCR and keeps one entry per CDR3 protein. The sample contains 800,000 to 950,000 distinct CDR3 sequences, roughly 28% of which appear only once. A remark on this clonotype: The antigen remains unidentified.

The CDR3 sequence is 18 residues long. V was pared by 1 base and J by 1 base, with 14 bases of the junction left unmatched. CDR1 is DFQATT, CDR2 SNEGSKA, per germline (reference sequence). These sequences were also reported in another study, on T cells of mothers and their children.

This chain links TRBV20-1 with TRBJ2-3; 7 nucleotides line up with TRBD2. The source material was blood. This clonotype was obtained from a woman aged 35 to 49 in good health. This chain's CDR3 is CSARVVSGSRGGTDTQYF. As DNA, the CDR3 is TGCAGTGCTAGAGTTGTTAGCGGTTCTCGGGGGGGCACAGATACGCAGTATTTT.